This T cell receptor (beta chain) came from a study of identical twins. Every donor was a healthy Caucasian. Germline V gives CDR1 SQVTM, CDR2 ANQGSEA. V gave up 2 bases and J gave up 9 bases, with 16 bases separating them. The CDR3 has 13 residues. From the 5' RACE reads, TCRdb called clonotypes with MiXCR, one entry per CDR3 protein. The sample contains around 480,000 distinct CDR3 sequences, 14% of which appear only once. The sample was also linked to a second study, of yellow fever vaccine responses in identical twins.

V gene TRBV29-1 combines with J gene TRBJ1-1; tentative D call: TRBD1 (5 bases). This clonotype originated in a woman aged 18-35 years in good health. Sequenced material: CD4+ T cells sorted from blood. The CDR3 region has the DNA TGCAGCGTTGAACAAGGGGTGACGGTCAAAGCTTTCTTT. Its translation: CSVEQGVTVKAFF.